This T cell receptor (beta chain) was observed in a study of CD8+ T cells in alopecia areata. CDR3 length: 14 amino acids. Trimming pared 2 bases from V and 1 base from J, leaving 11 bases between. Germline V gene sequence: CDR1 SQVTM, CDR2 ANQGSEA. Sequencing used cDNA as its template, made by extracting RNA and reverse transcribing it. The repertoire was sequenced with immunoSEQ multiplex PCR; TCRdb's copy has only in-frame clones and lacks some. The sample lists over 150,000 clones, 50% to 60% occurring once. Described treatment: oral pan-JAK inhibitor, 5-10 mg twice daily. Sorting from PBMCs produced CD4+ and CD8+ T cells.

The chain employs TRBV29-1 and TRBJ1-1; no clear D gene. Sequencing was performed on CD4+ T cells sorted from blood, taken at week 4, from a patient treated with tofacitinib. The source is a human donor with alopecia areata. CDR3 DNA sequence: TGCAGCGTTGAAAGGCTCCTGAAGAACACTGAAGCTTTCTTT. This translates into CSVERLLKNTEAFF.